This is a list of T cell receptor beta chains from one sample in a study of control samples from healthy donors and cancer patients. The assay was immunoSEQ multiplex PCR, and TCRdb's table has in-frame clones only and misses some. The sample has roughly 50,000 clones, around 94% seen once. The sequencing input was blood. All receptors come from a man aged 25-45 years in good health. Each CDR3 is given with its conserved first and last residue. The D gene is left open where the match is weak. Clone size is stated in some rows and not others, as once, few, many or a class when expanded.

v_gene	abundance	j_gene	d_gene	CDR3aa	CDR3nt
TRBV7-6	NA	TRBJ2-3	TRBD1	CASSQGQGARDTQYF	TGTGCCAGCAGCCAGGGACAGGGGGCAAGAGATACGCAGTATTTT
TRBV6-5	NA	TRBJ2-2	TRBD2	CASSYGTSTGELFF	TGTGCCAGCAGTTATGGGACTAGCACCGGGGAGCTGTTTTTT
TRBV5-1	NA	TRBJ1-5	NA	CASSLDILSPQHF	TGCGCCAGCAGCTTGGACATACTGTCACCCCAGCATTTT
TRBV10-2	NA	TRBJ2-3	NA	CASSPRITSTDTQYF	TGCGCCAGCAGCCCCAGGATTACTAGCACAGATACGCAGTATTTT
TRBV7-9	NA	TRBJ1-1	NA	CASTGDGAYGTEAFF	TGTGCCAGCACCGGGGACGGGGCTTACGGCACTGAAGCTTTCTTT
TRBV6-1	NA	TRBJ2-1	NA	CASSEQGGVSYNEQFF	TGTGCCAGCAGTGAACAGGGGGGAGTCTCCTACAATGAGCAGTTCTTC
TRBV7-9	NA	TRBJ2-1	NA	CASSLRTYSYNEQFF	TGTGCCAGCAGCTTACGGACGTATTCTTACAATGAGCAGTTCTTC
TRBV28	NA	TRBJ2-2	TRBD1	CASSLTDRGAGELFF	TGTGCCAGCAGTTTAACGGACAGGGGAGCCGGGGAGCTGTTTTTT
TRBV2	few	TRBJ1-2	NA	CASSEPGEHTKGYTF	TGTGCCAGCAGCGAGCCGGGGGAGCATACAAAAGGCTACACCTTC
TRBV5-6	NA	TRBJ2-3	TRBD2	CASSLALAGGLDTQYF	TGTGCCAGCAGCTTGGCACTAGCGGGGGGGCTTGATACGCAGTATTTT
TRBV28	NA	TRBJ2-7	NA	CASSGEGTYEQYF	TGTGCCAGCTCCGGCGAAGGAACCTACGAGCAGTACTTC
TRBV4-2	NA	TRBJ1-6	NA	CASSQELGSSYNSPLHF	TGTGCCAGCAGCCAAGAACTCGGGAGCTCCTATAATTCACCCCTCCACTTT
TRBV4-1	NA	TRBJ1-1	NA	CASSLPGGEYTEAFF	TGCGCCAGCAGCCTCCCCGGGGGGGAATACACTGAAGCTTTCTTT
TRBV30	NA	TRBJ1-6	NA	CAWSVGSSYNSPLHF	TGTGCCTGGAGTGTAGGGTCCTCCTATAATTCACCCCTCCACTTT
TRBV29-1	NA	TRBJ2-1	TRBD2	CSVLGTSGGAYEQFF	TGCAGCGTTTTAGGGACTAGCGGGGGGGCCTATGAGCAGTTCTTC
TRBV6-5	NA	TRBJ2-7	NA	CASSYGQGRYEQYF	TGTGCCAGCAGTTACGGGCAGGGGAGATACGAGCAGTACTTC
TRBV25-1	once	TRBJ1-2	NA	CASSVRGDGYTF	TGTGCCAGCAGTGTTCGAGGGGATGGCTACACCTTC
TRBV6-5	NA	TRBJ1-1	NA	CASTQRGEAFF	TGTGCCAGCACCCAAAGGGGTGAAGCTTTCTTT
TRBV7-9	NA	TRBJ2-5	TRBD1	CASSLLTGQETQYF	TGTGCCAGCAGCTTACTGACAGGGCAAGAGACCCAGTACTTC
TRBV19	NA	TRBJ1-1	NA	CATDSLMNTEAFF	TGTGCCACTGACTCCCTTATGAACACTGAAGCTTTCTTT
TRBV27	NA	TRBJ1-5	NA	CASSFRGNQPQHF	TGTGCCAGCAGTTTTCGGGGAAACCAGCCCCAGCATTTT
TRBV10-2	NA	TRBJ1-1	NA	CASSSENTEAFF	TGCGCCAGCAGTTCGGAGAACACTGAAGCTTTCTTT
TRBV30	NA	TRBJ1-3	NA	CAWIRTAGNTIYF	TGTGCCTGGATCCGGACAGCCGGAAACACCATATATTTT
TRBV6-5	NA	TRBJ2-3	NA	CASSYSRSSTDTQYF	TGTGCCAGCAGTTACTCACGGTCGAGCACAGATACGCAGTATTTT
TRBV19	NA	TRBJ1-2	TRBD1	CASSRTGGFADGYTF	TGTGCCAGTAGTCGCACAGGGGGCTTTGCAGATGGCTACACCTTC
TRBV10-3	NA	TRBJ1-5	NA	CAISQGPPNQPQHF	TGTGCCATCAGCCAGGGGCCACCCAATCAGCCCCAGCATTTT
TRBV28	NA	TRBJ1-2	NA	CATYQPGYGYTF	TGTGCCACCTATCAGCCAGGCTATGGCTACACCTTC
TRBV2	NA	TRBJ2-7	NA	CASLTRDHEQYF	TGTGCCAGCCTCACCCGGGACCACGAGCAGTACTTC
TRBV30	NA	TRBJ1-6	NA	CAWRRDTRIWPLHF	TGTGCCTGGAGGAGGGACACCCGGATTTGGCCCCTCCACTTT
TRBV6-2/TRBV6-3	NA	TRBJ2-1	TRBD2	CASSLRGTSGWNEQFF	TGTGCCAGCAGCCTAAGAGGGACTAGCGGGTGGAATGAGCAGTTCTTC
TRBV16	NA	TRBJ2-1	NA	CASSQSTRGQFF	TGTGCCAGCAGCCAATCGACTAGGGGGCAGTTCTTC
TRBV6-1	once	TRBJ1-5	NA	CASSESQLGGSNQPQHF	TGTGCCAGCAGTGAATCGCAGTTAGGAGGTAGCAATCAGCCCCAGCATTTT
TRBV5-4	NA	TRBJ2-1	NA	CASSLARQGSYNEQFF	TGTGCCAGCAGCTTGGCAAGGCAGGGATCCTACAATGAGCAGTTCTTC
TRBV11-3	NA	TRBJ2-5	NA	CASSLDRSETQYF	TGTGCCAGCAGCTTAGATCGTTCGGAGACCCAGTACTTC
TRBV21-1	NA	TRBJ1-1	NA	CASSKRQVNTEAFF	TGTGCCAGCAGCAAAAGACAAGTGAACACTGAAGCTTTCTTT
TRBV7-9	NA	TRBJ1-2	TRBD1	CASSPPRTGLSLTPYGYTF	TGTGCCAGCAGCCCACCCCGGACAGGCCTATCATTAACTCCATATGGCTACACCTTC
TRBV6-5	few	TRBJ1-5	NA	CASSLQGTENQPQHF	TGTGCCAGCAGTTTACAAGGGACCGAAAATCAGCCCCAGCATTTT
TRBV3-1/TRBV3-2	NA	TRBJ2-3	TRBD1	CASSQGRQGVITDTQYF	TGTGCCAGCAGCCAAGGCCGACAGGGGGTTATCACAGATACGCAGTATTTT
TRBV6-6	NA	TRBJ2-7	TRBD1	CASSGQGRLYEQYF	TGTGCCAGCAGTGGACAGGGGCGCCTCTACGAGCAGTACTTC
TRBV1	NA	TRBJ1-2	NA	CTSSAAGTGGYTF	TGCACCAGCAGCGCCGCGGGGACCGGAGGCTACACCTTC
TRBV7-8	NA	TRBJ2-3	NA	CASSPLNGGIGTDTQYF	TGTGCCAGCAGCCCTCTTAACGGTGGGATTGGTACAGATACGCAGTATTTT
TRBV5-4	NA	TRBJ2-3	NA	CASSLGRSTDTQYF	TGTGCCAGCAGCTTGGGTCGGAGCACAGATACGCAGTATTTT
TRBV7-9	once	TRBJ2-2	NA	CASSSVGGADTGELFF	TGTGCCAGCAGCTCAGTGGGGGGGGCGGACACCGGGGAGCTGTTTTTT
TRBV18	NA	TRBJ1-3	TRBD1	CASSPDRVSGNTIYF	TGTGCCAGCTCACCGGACAGGGTTTCTGGAAACACCATATATTTT
TRBV25-1	NA	TRBJ1-3	NA	CASSEYGNTIYF	TGTGCCAGCAGTGAATACGGAAACACCATATATTTT
TRBV3-1/TRBV3-2	NA	TRBJ2-2	NA	CASSHPTGSNTGELFF	TGTGCCAGCAGCCACCCGACAGGCTCGAACACCGGGGAGCTGTTTTTT
TRBV19	once	TRBJ2-7	NA	CASSVGAVSEQYF	TGTGCCAGTAGTGTGGGAGCCGTTTCCGAGCAGTACTTC
TRBV7-2	NA	TRBJ2-7	NA	CASSLSDTLEQYF	TGTGCCAGCAGCTTATCCGACACCTTAGAGCAGTACTTC
TRBV11-1	NA	TRBJ2-3	NA	CASSQSGTPGSDTQYF	TGTGCCAGCAGCCAAAGTGGGACACCTGGTTCAGATACGCAGTATTTT
TRBV18	NA	TRBJ2-5	NA	CASSPRGYYQETQYF	TGTGCCAGCTCACCCCGGGGGTACTACCAAGAGACCCAGTACTTC
TRBV6-2/TRBV6-3	NA	TRBJ1-5	NA	CASSLSHRGNQPQHF	TGTGCCAGCAGTTTATCACATCGGGGCAATCAGCCCCAGCATTTT
TRBV25-1	NA	TRBJ1-6	NA	CASGGRDPTNSPLHF	TGTGCCAGTGGTGGGCGGGACCCGACTAATTCACCCCTCCACTTT